The sample holds a few counts of the clone carrying this T cell receptor (beta chain). Its antigen is as yet unknown. Trimming stripped 5 bases from V and 4 bases from J, with 17 bases between. The CDR3 has 15 amino acids. CDR1 and CDR2 from the germline V gene are WNHNN and SYGVQD (reference sequence). The data originate from a study of PD-1 blockade in mismatch repair-deficient tumors. Study details: Enrolled about 2012-2016, patients had progressing, pretreated mismatch repair-deficient cancers of 12 types. Overall study results and limits: Tumor-resident clones, often absent from pretreatment blood, expanded after pembrolizumab and then contracted.

All patients were mismatch repair deficient, assessed by either PCR or immunohistochemistry. Three pembrolizumab responders had their TCRs sequenced. Clones were sequenced by immunoSEQ multiplex PCR, and TCRdb holds only the in-frame ones, with some missing. The data contain around 38,000 clones, roughly three quarters of them singletons. V and J are TRBV10-1 and TRBJ1-2; a possible D gene is TRBD1 (6 bases). Sequenced material: peripheral blood, taken 4 weeks after starting pembrolizumab. The source of this sequence is an adult with mismatch repair-deficient cancer. The CDR3 sequence is CASSPRRDKLYGYTF. The CDR3 DNA reads as TGCGCCAGCAGTCCACGCCGGGACAAACTCTATGGCTACACCTTC.